This record covers a single TCR beta chain. PCR was performed using 60 Vbeta and 13 Jbeta primers. The protocol was immunoSEQ multiplex PCR, while the TCRdb copy is restricted to in-frame clones and leaves out a portion. The sample lists roughly 180,000 clones; 70% to 80% were seen once. This sample was included in a study of cytomegalovirus exposure and HLA in healthy donors. The germline gives CDR1 SGHDT, CDR2 YYEEEE. The CDR3 is 16 amino acids. V was clipped by 2 bases and J by 1 base, with 13 bases between them. The chain carries TRBV5-6 and TRBJ2-4; D may be TRBD2 (5 bases). The sequence was collected from a man aged 25 to 40 in good health and CMV-seronegative. Sequenced sample: PBMCs. As DNA, the CDR3 is TGTGCCAGCAGCTTCAGGAACCGCGGGGCCAAAAACATTCAGTACTTC. Amino acid sequence: CASSFRNRGAKNIQYF. Drawing the rest from reference TRBV5-6 and TRBJ2-4, the complete variable domain is DAGVTQSPTHLIKTRGQQVTLRCSPKSGHDTVSWYQQALGQGPQFIFQYYEEEERQRGNFPDRFSGHQFPNYSSELNVNALLLGDSALYLCASSFRNRGAKNIQYFGAGTRLSVL.